Included here is one T cell receptor (beta chain) sequence, with context. A few counts support this clonotype. The antigen this receptor binds is unknown. No per-base quality is available; no much larger clone lies one base away. The germline ends are 11 bases apart after V is trimmed by 4 bases and J by 2 bases. For CDR1 and CDR2, the germline V gene lists ENHRY and SYGVKD. Spanning cysteine to phenylalanine, the CDR3 consists of 14 amino acids. Here the CDR3 DNA is all that survives: 42 bases in frame from base 1. Preparation of the library involved 5' RACE. Sequencing was carried out with an Illumina HiSeq 2500. A second roughly 6 to 12 cycle PCR used a sample-barcoded 5' primer and a J-beta primer mix. Each TCR beta cDNA molecule received a unique molecular identifier from a template-switch 5' adaptor carrying 12 random nucleotides. Each sample yielded at least 2.5 million CDR3-containing paired-end reads. The Mint cDNA synthesis kit, primed by a TRBC-specific oligonucleotide, was used to synthesize first-strand cDNA from all RNA. Following uracil-DNA glycosylase treatment, a first 18-cycle PCR with universal primers M1SS and BC2_uni_R was performed on all cDNA. Concerning the study's data processing: Normalization of each sample was performed by random selection of 1 million high-quality reads, each carrying a distinct molecular identifier. Reads sharing molecular identifiers were discarded rather than binned into consensus sequences. MiTCR, with a Q25 quality threshold and the strictest error-elimination algorithm, was used for CDR3 identification, clonotype clustering and error correction. Lower-bound total TCR beta diversity was estimated with a nonparametric unseen species model using Euler transformation. Through fastp at Q25 and MiXCR, TCRdb rebuilt clones from the public reads, retaining in-frame beta chains. Merged by CDR3 protein, the rows form single entries marked with the most common genes and DNA. None of the V and J calls come from the authors' own analysis; TCRdb made them. The sample includes some 1.4 million distinct CDR3 sequences, with approximately 42% observed a single time. The top ten clones comprise 7% to 9.5% of the sample.

The data derive from a study of blood T cells in healthy people across ages (dated by TCRdb to between 2014 and 2016). With respect to the entire study: Template switching captured roughly one uniquely barcoded TCR beta cDNA molecule per two T cells in model experiments. The study measured age-related changes in TCR beta repertoire diversity using deep sequencing normalized with unique cDNA molecular identifiers. Four age groups were formed from the donors: young (average 16 years), middle-aged (just under 40), aged (around 62) and long-lived (around 82). To avoid experimental bias, donors of different ages were distributed randomly across sequencing lanes. For two donors (one aged 18 to 30 and one aged 80 or older), the study analyzed two additional independent replicas of 1 million unique cDNA reads from the same blood draw.

The research as a whole found: Because the CMV infection status of the donors was unknown, age-related changes in expanded clonotypes may potentially have been confounded. Estimates of total diversity based on one million sequenced T cells were regarded as lower bounds and as underestimates. There was a strong correlation between observed TCR beta diversity and the percentage of naive T cells measured by flow cytometry. Because profiling used bulk unsorted PBMCs, naive and antigen-experienced compartments could not be compared conclusively. As age increased, observed TCR beta diversity per million T cells dropped in a roughly linear way, and a significant reduction was already evident by age 40. The long-lived group showed more naive CD4+ T cells, fewer expanded clones and increased TCR diversity than the aged group, suggesting age selection.

Systemically healthy Caucasian individuals from Russia, some 36 in total and aged about 6 to 95 years, were included as donors. Each donor gave around 9.5 milliliters of peripheral blood, collected into EDTA-treated Vacutainer tubes. Ficoll-Paque density-gradient centrifugation was used to isolate PBMCs, with at least 6.5 million per sample. Total RNA was extracted from PBMCs with Trizol reagent, with at least 6 micrograms obtained per sample. For every donor, flow cytometry on a PBMC aliquot measured the percentage of naive CD45RAhigh/CD27high T cells. The V gene is TRBV10-3 and the J gene is TRBJ1-2; the D gene cannot be resolved reliably. The TCR comes from a woman under 30 in good health. The sequenced sample was blood. The nucleotide sequence is given as TGTGCCATCAGTGTGGGTCCCGAAAACTATGGCTACACCTTC. It translates as CAISVGPENYGYTF.